Listed here are 2 T cell receptor beta chains from one sample, sequenced in a study of radiotherapy plus CTLA-4 blockade in lung cancer. Here immunoSEQ multiplex PCR was the method, and the copy in TCRdb shows in-frame clones only, minus some. The table includes tens of thousands of clones, about 79% detected once. The source material was peripheral blood, sampled from a patient treated with radiotherapy plus ipilimumab. These receptors all stem from a human donor with non-small cell lung cancer that progressed on radiotherapy plus ipilimumab.

J is TRBJ2-3 and V is TRBV6-5, with D perhaps given as TRBD1 or TRBD2 (6 bases each). The CDR3 loop spans 14 amino acids. The germline V gene encodes CDR1 MNHEY and CDR2 SVGAGI. Trimming pared 4 bases from V and 5 bases from J, leaving 13 bases between. This chain's CDR3 is CASSSTGAGDTQYF. The CDR3 nucleotides are TGTGCCAGCAGTTCCACGGGGGCCGGAGATACGCAGTATTTT.

The V call is TRBV4-2, the J call TRBJ2-6; D tentatively fits TRBD1 or TRBD2 (5 bases each). The CDR3 runs 16 residues. Germline V gene lookup returns CDR1 LGHNA and CDR2 YNFKEQ. V dropped 5 bases and J dropped 2 bases, with 13 bases sitting between them. For the CDR3, the DNA is TGTGCCAGCAGCTTAGCGCAGGGCGCTGGGGCCAACGTCCTGACTTTC. Amino acids: CASSLAQGAGANVLTF.